Presented here are 9 T cell receptor beta chains from one specimen sequenced in a study of T cells after posttransplantation cyclophosphamide. Profiling relied on immunoSEQ multiplex PCR, and the TCRdb table lists in-frame clones only, not all of them. The table has fewer than 7,500 clones, 1.5% to 2% seen once. Busulfan-fludarabine conditioning, marrow transplant, and cyclophosphamide on days +3 and +4 were administered. The material was PBMCs, obtained about 230 days after a stem cell transplant with posttransplant cyclophosphamide. Receptors were obtained from a male patient younger than 45 who received an allogeneic stem cell transplant from a related donor, was CMV-positive, and had no GVHD. A share of the T cells may be of graft donor origin.

The chain employs TRBV6-1 and TRBJ2-5, with TRBD2 matching over 7 bases. Germline loops: CDR1 MNHNS, CDR2 SASEGT. V was clipped by 4 bases and J by 11 bases; unmatched bases: 16. The CDR3 extends over 15 amino acids. The CDR3 region is CASSVGGTMGGEQYF. The CDR3 DNA follows: TGTGCCAGCAGTGTCGGCGGGACTATGGGAGGGGAGCAGTACTTC.

This clone was observed a few times. The V call is TRBV2, the J call TRBJ1-3, with D possibly TRBD1 on 6 matching bases. The germline V gene encodes CDR1 SNHLY and CDR2 FYNNEI. CDR3 length equals 15 residues. V lost 3 bases to trimming and J lost 0 bases, with 9 bases between them. The CDR3 spells CASSEDSHSGNTIYF. CDR3 nucleotide sequence: TGTGCCAGCAGTGAGGACAGCCACTCTGGAAACACCATATATTTT.

The chain combines TRBV7-8 with TRBJ2-5, with 12 bases identical to TRBD2. V trimming: 4 bases; J trimming: 1 base; junction bases outside the gene matches: 4. The CDR3 runs 16 residues. In germline, CDR1 is SGHVS, CDR2 FQNEAQ. The CDR3 nucleotides read TGTGCCAGCAGCTCCCGGACTAGCGGGACCCAAGAGACCCAGTACTTC. It encodes CASSSRTSGTQETQYF.

A few counts support this clone. This sequence joins TRBV6-6 and TRBJ2-1; 7 bases map to TRBD2. CDR1 is MNHNY and CDR2 is SVGAGI in the germline V gene (reference sequence). V lost 2 bases, J lost 2 bases, and 6 bases stayed unmatched. The CDR3 covers 16 residues. CDR3: CASSYPLAAAYNEQFF. CDR3 bases: TGTGCCAGCAGTTACCCCCTAGCGGCCGCCTACAATGAGCAGTTCTTC.

In this sample, this clone turned up a few times. This rearrangement joins TRBV5-1 to TRBJ1-2; no clear D. There are 14 residues in the CDR3. V was cut by 2 bases and J by 4 bases, with 12 bases left in between. Germline CDR1 SGHRS, CDR2 YFSETQ. In nucleotides, the CDR3 is TGCGCCAGCAGCTTTGAGGGCATTGGCTATGGCTACACCTTC. This sequence encodes CASSFEGIGYGYTF.

The V and J genes are TRBV9 and TRBJ2-1, with TRBD1 identical over 8 bases. Germline V CDR1 and CDR2: SGDLS, YYNGEE. The CDR3 has 16 residues. J was trimmed by 2 bases and V by 3 bases; bases with no gene match: 7. CDR3 residues: CASSAPGQGAYNEQFF. The CDR3, as DNA: TGTGCCAGCAGCGCCCCCGGACAGGGTGCCTACAATGAGCAGTTCTTC.

This clone was detected a few times. The rearrangement uses TRBV28 and TRBJ2-7; D gene unclear. The CDR3 consists of 11 residues. CDR1 is MDHEN, CDR2 SYDVKM, per germline. Trimming pared 6 bases from V and 3 bases from J, leaving 6 bases between. As DNA, the CDR3 is TGTGCCAGCAGCCAAATCTACGAGCAGTACTTC. Protein: CASSQIYEQYF.

The table lists this clone with a few counts. This chain uses TRBV18 with TRBJ2-3, with 7 bases aligning to TRBD1. V trimming: 2 bases; J trimming: 5 bases; junction bases outside the gene matches: 10. CDR3 length: 16 amino acids. Germline assignment: CDR1 KGHSH and CDR2 LQKENI. The CDR3 reads CASSPKGARTQDTQYF. The CDR3 region has the DNA TGTGCCAGCTCACCAAAGGGGGCAAGGACACAAGATACGCAGTATTTT.

The chain is built from TRBV5-5 and TRBJ2-7, with TRBD1 matching 12 bases. Trimming took 1 base from V and 6 from J; bases not matched to a gene: 11. The CDR3 is made up of 17 amino acids. Germline CDR1 SGHKS, CDR2 YYEKEE (reference sequence). CDR3 DNA: TGTGCCAGCAGCTTGATCCCCGGGACAGGGGGCGCGCTCGAGCAGTACTTC. Translating gives CASSLIPGTGGALEQYF.